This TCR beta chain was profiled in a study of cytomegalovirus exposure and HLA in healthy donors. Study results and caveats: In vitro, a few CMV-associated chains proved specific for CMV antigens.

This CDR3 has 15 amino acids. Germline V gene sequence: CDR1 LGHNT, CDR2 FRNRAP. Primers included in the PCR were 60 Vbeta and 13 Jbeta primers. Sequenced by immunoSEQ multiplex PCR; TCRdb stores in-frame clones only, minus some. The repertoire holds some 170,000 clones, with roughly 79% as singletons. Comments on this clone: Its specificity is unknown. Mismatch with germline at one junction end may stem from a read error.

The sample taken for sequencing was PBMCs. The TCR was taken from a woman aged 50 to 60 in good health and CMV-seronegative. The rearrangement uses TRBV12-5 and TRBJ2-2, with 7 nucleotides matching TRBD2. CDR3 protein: CASGTSGTNTGEPFF. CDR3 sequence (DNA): TGTGCTAGTGGTACCTCCGGGACTAACACCGGGGAGCCGTTTTTT.